This T cell receptor beta chain derives from a study of CD4 T cells in relation to SARS-CoV-2 and coronaviruses. Libraries were prepared by immunoSEQ multiplex PCR; TCRdb keeps only in-frame clonotypes and omits some of them. The sample contains 15,000 to 20,000 clones, approximately 80% of which appear only once. This clone appeared a few times. Antigen: not known. Germline CDR1 and CDR2: LNHDA and SQIVND (reference sequence). The CDR3 is made up of 15 amino acids. V lost 6 bases and J lost 3; bases outside the gene matches: 3. The unexposed donors gave CD4+ T cells in about 2010-2019, prior to COVID-19. The cells were cultured for roughly 11 days before CD4+ T cells were isolated.

V gene TRBV19 combines with J gene TRBJ2-1, with 12 positions matching TRBD2. The TCR sequence derives from a human donor in good health. The sequenced sample was CD4+ T cells from PBMCs, cultured in vitro. The CDR3 DNA reads TGTGCCAGTAGGCGGACTAGCGGGGACTACAATGAGCAGTTCTTC. Residues: CASRRTSGDYNEQFF.